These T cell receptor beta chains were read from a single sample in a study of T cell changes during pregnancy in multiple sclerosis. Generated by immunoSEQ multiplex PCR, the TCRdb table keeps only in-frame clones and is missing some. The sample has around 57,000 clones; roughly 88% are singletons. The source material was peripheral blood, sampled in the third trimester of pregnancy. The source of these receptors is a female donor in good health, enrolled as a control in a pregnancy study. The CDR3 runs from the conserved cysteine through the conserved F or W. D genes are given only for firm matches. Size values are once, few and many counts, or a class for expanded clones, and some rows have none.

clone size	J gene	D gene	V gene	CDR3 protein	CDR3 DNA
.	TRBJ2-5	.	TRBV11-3	CASREWGGQGKTQYF	TGTGCCAGCAGAGAATGGGGGGGGCAAGGAAAGACCCAGTACTTC
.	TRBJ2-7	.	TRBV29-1	CNVGQGGTYEQYF	TGCAACGTTGGCCAGGGGGGCACCTACGAGCAGTACTTC
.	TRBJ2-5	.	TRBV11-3	CASSSGGSQETQYF	TGTGCCAGCAGCTCGGGCGGGTCTCAAGAGACCCAGTACTTC
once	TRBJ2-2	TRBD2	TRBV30	CAWSKGAGGPNTGELFF	TGTGCCTGGAGTAAGGGAGCGGGAGGGCCAAACACCGGGGAGCTGTTTTTT
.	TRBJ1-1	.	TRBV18	CASSPPRRGATEAFF	TGTGCCAGCTCACCACCGAGACGGGGGGCCACTGAAGCTTTCTTT
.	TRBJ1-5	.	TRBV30	CAWSVKGNQPQHF	TGTGCCTGGAGTGTAAAGGGGAATCAGCCCCAGCATTTT
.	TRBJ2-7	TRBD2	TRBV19	CASSRGTSGLISSYEQYF	TGTGCCAGTAGTAGGGGGACTAGCGGTTTAATTAGCTCCTACGAGCAGTACTTC
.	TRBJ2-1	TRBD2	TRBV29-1	CSVEMVAGGSEQFF	TGCAGCGTTGAAATGGTAGCGGGGGGCTCTGAGCAGTTCTTC
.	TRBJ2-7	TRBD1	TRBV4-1	CASSLVGTGNNEQYF	TGCGCCAGCAGCCTGGTCGGGACAGGGAATAACGAGCAGTACTTC
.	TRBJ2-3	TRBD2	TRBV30	CAWSVRRLADPLGSDTQYF	TGTGCCTGGAGTGTACGTCGACTAGCGGACCCCCTTGGGTCAGATACGCAGTATTTT
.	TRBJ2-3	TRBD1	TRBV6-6	CASRGQGDRTDTQYF	TGTGCCAGCAGAGGACAGGGGGATCGGACAGATACGCAGTATTTT
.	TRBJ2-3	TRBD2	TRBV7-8	CASSPTSVRTDTQYF	TGTGCCAGCAGCCCGACTAGCGTAAGAACAGATACGCAGTATTTT
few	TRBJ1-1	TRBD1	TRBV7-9	CASSARGGSTEAFF	TGTGCCAGCAGCGCAAGAGGGGGCAGCACTGAAGCTTTCTTT
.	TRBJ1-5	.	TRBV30	CAWSEEGFRRPQHF	TGTGCCTGGAGCGAGGAGGGATTCAGGAGGCCCCAGCATTTT
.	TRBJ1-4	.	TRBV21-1	CASSKEVIWGPYNEKLFF	TGTGCCAGCAGCAAAGAAGTCATCTGGGGCCCCTATAATGAAAAACTGTTTTTT
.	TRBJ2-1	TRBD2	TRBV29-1	CSVPLAGAYNEQFF	TGCAGCGTGCCCTTAGCGGGGGCCTACAATGAGCAGTTCTTC